What follows are 6 T cell receptor beta chains derived from one specimen sequenced in a study of spatial heterogeneity in lung cancer. Time point described: sample taken at primary tumor resection. Whole RNA obtained from tumor, nontumor lung or frozen PBMC underwent sequencing without sorting. TCRdb itself ran the 5' RACE reads through MiXCR, one entry per CDR3 protein. The table records some 87,000 distinct CDR3 sequences, roughly 10% of them present only once. Sequenced here: PBMCs, sampled at surgery. The source is a male donor with early-stage non-small cell lung cancer.

This clonotype has a handful of counts. The chain has TRBV28 and TRBJ1-5; TRBD1 agrees at 11 bases. The CDR3 consists of 15 residues. V shed 4 bases and J 4 bases; nucleotides not matched to a gene: 3. The V gene's germline CDR1 is MDHEN and CDR2 SYDVKM. For the CDR3, the DNA is TGTGCCAGCAGTTGGGGACAGGGGGGGAATCAGCCCCAGCATTTT. Translation: CASSWGQGGNQPQHF.

This clonotype was seen a few times. The chain joins TRBV7-9 to TRBJ2-1; 9 bases line up with TRBD2. The V gene end was trimmed by 1 base and the J gene end by 8 bases; junction bases not matched to a gene: 6. CDR3 length: 15 residues. Looked up from germline, CDR1 is SEHNR and CDR2 is FQNEAQ (reference sequence). The CDR3 reads CASSLEAGGVYEQFF. The DNA for the CDR3 is TGTGCCAGCAGCTTAGAAGCGGGGGGCGTGTATGAGCAGTTCTTC.

This clonotype was seen repeatedly, ten times or more. Here the CDR3 DNA reads TGTGCCAGCAGTCTGGGTACCCTAGGACAGGGGAGTTACGAGCAGTACTTC. Translated: CASSLGTLGQGSYEQYF. The genes are TRBV28 and TRBJ2-7, with 9 bases identical to TRBD1. Trimming removed 5 bases from V and 4 bases from J; junction bases left unmatched: 15. Germline loops: CDR1 MDHEN, CDR2 SYDVKM. The CDR3 has 17 residues.

This clonotype was seen a handful of times. The chain carries TRBV12-3 or TRBV12-4 and TRBJ2-1; 9 bases line up with TRBD2. The trim removed 8 bases at V and 3 bases at J, leaving 5 bases unmatched. The CDR3 has 14 amino acids. The CDR3 DNA sequence: TGTGCCAGCTTGAGGACTAGCGACTACAATGAGCAGTTCTTC. This gives the protein CASLRTSDYNEQFF.

V gene TRBV10-3 combines with J gene TRBJ1-2; 9 bases are shared with TRBD1. The J segment lost 6 bases and the V segment lost 4 bases, leaving 9 bases of the junction unmatched. Germline V lookup: CDR1 ENHRY, CDR2 SYGVKD. The CDR3 consists of 15 residues. The CDR3 nucleotides read TGTGCCATCAGTGCATTTACAGGGGGCGCAAATGGCTACACCTTC. Translated: CAISAFTGGANGYTF.

In its sample, this clonotype was seen many times. The J gene is TRBJ1-2, the V gene TRBV2, with TRBD1 identical over 7 bases. The V and J ends lost 2 bases and 4 bases, in that order; junction bases with no gene match: 4. This CDR3 is built from 14 residues. Germline CDR1 and CDR2: SNHLY and FYNNEI. The CDR3 reads CASSEREGAYGYTF. CDR3 DNA sequence: TGTGCCAGCAGTGAACGGGAGGGGGCCTATGGCTACACCTTC.